Following are 4 T cell receptor beta chains from one sample sequenced in a study of shared clonotypes between healthy human individuals. Profiling relied on immunoSEQ multiplex PCR, and the TCRdb table lists in-frame clones only, not all of them. Found here are some 1,900,000 clones, about 95% of them singletons; the top ten hold 1% to 1.5%. It was CD45RO-negative cells, positively selected for CCR7, that made up naive CD8 cells, with terminally differentiated effector memory CD45RA+ cells excluded. Sequences were obtained from naive CD8+ T cells sorted from blood. The receptors stem from a man aged 18-30 years in good health.

This chain uses TRBV25-1 with TRBJ1-6; no clear D gene. Germline V gene sequence: CDR1 MGHDK, CDR2 SYGVNS. The CDR3 spans 14 residues. Trimming cost V 6 bases and J 8 bases, with 14 bases left between them. Here the CDR3 reads CASRVDSFYSPLHF. CDR3 bases: TGTGCCAGCAGAGTTGATTCTTTCTATTCACCCCTCCACTTT.

The CDR3 loop reads CASSFQGNQETQYF. CDR3 in DNA: TGTGCCAGCAGCTTTCAGGGGAACCAAGAGACCCAGTACTTC. The V and J genes are TRBV7-9 and TRBJ2-5, with D possibly TRBD1 on 6 matching bases. The CDR3 length is 14 residues. V gave up 3 bases and J gave up 0 bases, with 8 bases separating them. CDR1 SEHNR and CDR2 FQNEAQ come from the germline V gene (reference sequence).

Of note for this clone: Other DNA sequences from this sample encode an identical CDR3 as well. This chain joins TRBV5-6 and TRBJ1-1; no clear D. Trimming cost V 0 bases and J 1 base, with 4 bases left between them. Germline V gene sequence: CDR1 SGHDT, CDR2 YYEEEE. The CDR3 covers 13 residues. CDR3 protein: CASSLGRNTEAFF. The CDR3 DNA reads as TGTGCCAGCAGCTTGGGCAGGAACACTGAAGCTTTCTTT. Full variable domain (outside the CDR3, taken from reference TRBV5-6 and TRBJ1-1): DAGVTQSPTHLIKTRGQQVTLRCSPKSGHDTVSWYQQALGQGPQFIFQYYEEEERQRGNFPDRFSGHQFPNYSSELNVNALLLGDSALYLCASSLGRNTEAFFGQGTRLTVV.

This chain connects TRBV5-4 to TRBJ1-6; D remains unclear. Trimming took off 3 bases at V and 5 bases at J, with 9 bases between the two ends. The CDR3 length is 14 residues. Germline V gives CDR1 SGHNT, CDR2 YYREEE (reference sequence). CDR3 DNA: TGTGCCAGCAGCTCGGACGTGGATAATTCACCCCTCCACTTT. Amino acids: CASSSDVDNSPLHF.